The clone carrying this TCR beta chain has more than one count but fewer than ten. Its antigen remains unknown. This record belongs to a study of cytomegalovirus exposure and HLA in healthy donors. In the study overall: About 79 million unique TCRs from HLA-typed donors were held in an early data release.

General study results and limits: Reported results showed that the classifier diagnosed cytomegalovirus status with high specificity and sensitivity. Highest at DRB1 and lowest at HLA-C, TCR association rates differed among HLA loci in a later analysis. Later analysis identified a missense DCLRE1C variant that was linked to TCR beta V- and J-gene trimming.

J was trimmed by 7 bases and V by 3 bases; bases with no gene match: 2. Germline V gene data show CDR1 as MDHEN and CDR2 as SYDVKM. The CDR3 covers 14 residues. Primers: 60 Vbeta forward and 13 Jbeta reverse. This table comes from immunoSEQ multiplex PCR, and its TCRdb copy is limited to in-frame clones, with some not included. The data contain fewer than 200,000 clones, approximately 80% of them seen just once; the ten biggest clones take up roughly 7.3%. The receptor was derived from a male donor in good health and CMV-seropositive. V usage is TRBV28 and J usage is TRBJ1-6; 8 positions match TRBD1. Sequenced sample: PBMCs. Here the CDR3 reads CASSLGTGNSPLHF. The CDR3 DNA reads TGTGCCAGCAGTTTGGGGACAGGCAATTCACCCCTCCACTTT.